These 29 T cell receptor beta chains originate from one sample sequenced in a study of identical twins. TCRdb analysed the 5' RACE reads with MiXCR anew, one entry per CDR3 protein. This table has 500,000 to 650,000 distinct CDR3 sequences, 7% to 7.5% appearing once. In addition, the sample was reused for a study of yellow fever vaccine responses in identical twins.

The sample consisted of PBMCs. These receptors all come from a woman younger than 30 in good health.

This clonotype appeared a single time. The V call is TRBV5-5, the J call TRBJ1-5; D is ambiguous. This CDR3 spans 15 amino acids. The ends were cut back, 4 bases at V and 1 base at J, with 12 bases in the middle. The germline gives CDR1 SGHKS, CDR2 YYEKEE (reference sequence). The CDR3 region is CASSPWTGSNQPQHF. DNA of the CDR3: TGTGCCAGCAGCCCGTGGACTGGGAGCAATCAGCCCCAGCATTTT.

The chain carries TRBV28 and TRBJ2-7, with TRBD1 matching over 10 bases. Losses at the gene ends were 3 bases for V and 2 bases for J; bases not matched to a gene: 4. The CDR3 runs 15 residues. Germline V CDR1 and CDR2: MDHEN, SYDVKM. The CDR3 loop is CASSFRTGGAYEQYF. The CDR3 nucleotides are TGTGCCAGCAGTTTCCGGACAGGGGGAGCCTACGAGCAGTACTTC.

This clonotype has ten or more counts. The chain uses TRBV29-1 and TRBJ2-1, with 13 positions matching TRBD2. Trimming cost V 7 bases and J 6 bases; bases outside gene matches: 12. The CDR3 has 16 residues. Per germline, CDR1 SQVTM and CDR2 ANQGSEA. The DNA for the CDR3 is TGCAGCGGGATTACCTACGGACTAGCGGGAGTCAATGAGCAGTTCTTC. As protein: CSGITYGLAGVNEQFF.

The V gene is TRBV5-1, the J gene TRBJ2-3, with 7 bases that match TRBD1. CDR1 and CDR2 (germline): SGHRS, YFSETQ. The CDR3 consists of 15 residues. The junction had 9 bases not matched to a gene; V was cut back by 4 bases and J by 4 bases. The CDR3 reads CASSQDRVVADTQYF. CDR3 bases: TGCGCCAGCAGCCAAGACAGGGTTGTGGCAGATACGCAGTATTTT.

This clonotype has a handful of counts. This sequence joins TRBV5-5 and TRBJ1-5, with TRBD1 matching over 7 bases. Unmatched junction bases numbered 3, after V lost 0 bases and J lost 6 bases. Germline V lookup: CDR1 SGHKS, CDR2 YYEKEE (reference sequence). The CDR3 spans 14 residues. CDR3 DNA sequence: TGTGCCAGCAGCTTGGTGACAGGGCCTCAGCCCCAGCATTTT. Translated, it gives CASSLVTGPQPQHF.

The genes are TRBV6-2 or TRBV6-3 and TRBJ2-1; tentatively, D is TRBD1 (5 bases). Deletions cut 0 bases from V and 6 bases from J, with 12 bases between. Germline CDR1 reads MNHEY; CDR2 reads SVGEGT. The CDR3 runs 15 residues. This CDR3 reads CASSYSMTTGNEQFF. The CDR3 bases are TGTGCCAGCAGTTACTCGATGACCACAGGCAATGAGCAGTTCTTC.

This clonotype occurred a few times. The rearrangement uses TRBV20-1 and TRBJ2-7; D is unresolved. Germline values: CDR1 DFQATT, CDR2 SNEGSKA (reference sequence). The CDR3 covers 12 residues. V gave up 5 bases and J gave up 2 bases, with 10 bases separating them. The chain's CDR3 is CSALNSPYEQYV. CDR3 DNA sequence: TGCAGTGCTTTGAACAGCCCCTACGAGCAGTACGTC.

The sample holds many counts of this clonotype. The rearrangement links TRBV4-1 to TRBJ1-5, with 7 nucleotides matching TRBD1. In germline, CDR1 is MGHRA, CDR2 YSYEKL. CDR3 size: 17 residues. The V and J ends lost 0 bases and 2 bases, in that order; junction bases with no gene match: 7. In DNA, the CDR3 is TGCGCCAGCAGCCAAGATGGGAGACAGGGAGGCAATCAGCCCCAGCATTTT. This translates into CASSQDGRQGGNQPQHF.

The chain employs TRBV20-1 and TRBJ2-4; no clear D. CDR3 length equals 11 residues. Per the germline V gene, CDR1 is DFQATT and CDR2 is SNEGSKA (reference sequence). The ends were cut back, 6 bases at V and 7 bases at J, with 10 bases in the middle. The CDR3 spells CSAQSYNIQYF. The CDR3 DNA is TGCAGTGCACAGAGTTATAACATTCAGTACTTC.

There are a few counts of this clonotype. J is TRBJ2-6 and V is TRBV10-3; the D call may be TRBD1 or TRBD2 (5 bases each). Germline loops: CDR1 ENHRY, CDR2 SYGVKD. V was shortened by 2 bases and J by 4 bases, with 12 bases between the two germline ends. This CDR3 has 16 residues. This chain's CDR3 is CAISEHRDRGANVLTF. The CDR3, as DNA: TGTGCCATCAGTGAGCACCGGGACCGGGGGGCCAACGTCCTGACTTTC.

The chain has TRBV4-2 and TRBJ2-6; TRBD1 matches at 9 bases. The CDR3 is 19 amino acids. Trimming took 4 bases from V and 1 from J; bases not matched to a gene: 11. CDR1 LGHNA and CDR2 YNFKEQ come from the germline V gene. CDR3 DNA sequence: TGTGCCAGCAGCCGAGAGGCGGGACAGGGTTTTTCTGGGGCCAACGTCCTGACTTTC. Translating it yields CASSREAGQGFSGANVLTF.

This clonotype has only a few counts. The CDR3 DNA sequence: TGCAGTGCTAGAGATCAGGTCGGACAGGGAAATGAAAAACTGTTTTTT. Translation: CSARDQVGQGNEKLFF. The rearrangement joins TRBV20-1 to TRBJ1-4; 8 bases match TRBD1. J lost 5 bases, V lost 0 bases, and 8 bases had no gene match. CDR1 is DFQATT and CDR2 is SNEGSKA in the germline V gene (reference sequence). The CDR3 extends over 16 amino acids.

In this sample, this clonotype turned up a few times. This chain uses TRBV3-1 with TRBJ2-1; D is uncertain. Trimming took 10 bases from V and 4 from J, leaving 11 bases between them. Germline V gene data show CDR1 as LGHDT and CDR2 as YNNKEL (reference sequence). There are 12 residues in the CDR3. For the CDR3, the DNA is TGTGCCACAGAAACAACATACAATGAGCAGTTCTTC. Its protein product is CATETTYNEQFF.

Ten or more counts support this clonotype. The chain links TRBV11-2 to TRBJ1-1, with D unresolved. The CDR3 is 15 residues long. Per germline, CDR1 SGHAT and CDR2 FQNNGV. V was pared by 2 bases and J by 0 bases, with 10 bases between. The CDR3 DNA sequence: TGTGCCAGCAGCTTATCCATGGCAATGAACACTGAAGCTTTCTTT. Amino acid sequence: CASSLSMAMNTEAFF.

The chain has TRBV7-6 and TRBJ1-4; D is ambiguous. In germline, CDR1 is SGHVS, CDR2 FNYEAQ. CDR3 length: 14 residues. Trimming pared 1 base from V and 12 bases from J, leaving 15 bases between. The CDR3 is CASSLVVWGAELFF. The DNA for the CDR3 is TGTGCCAGCAGCTTAGTTGTGTGGGGTGCGGAACTGTTTTTT.

This clonotype was counted between two and nine times. The chain combines TRBV4-1 with TRBJ2-1, with 8 nucleotides matching TRBD2. Germline V gene lookup returns CDR1 MGHRA and CDR2 YSYEKL. The CDR3 is 16 amino acids. The trim removed 1 base at V and 7 bases at J, leaving 9 bases unmatched. The CDR3 reads CASSQGGSGGTNEQFF. The CDR3 bases are TGCGCCAGCAGCCAAGGGGGCAGCGGGGGTACGAATGAGCAGTTCTTC.

This chain links TRBV20-1 with TRBJ2-7, with 8 positions matching TRBD1. The J segment lost 1 base and the V segment lost 3 bases, leaving 5 bases of the junction unmatched. The CDR3 runs 14 residues. CDR1 and CDR2 from the germline V gene are DFQATT and SNEGSKA (reference sequence). CDR3 sequence: CSARGRGRSYEQYF. The CDR3, as DNA: TGCAGTGCTAGGGGCAGGGGGCGGTCCTACGAGCAGTACTTC.

The chain combines TRBV29-1 with TRBJ2-3; perhaps TRBD2 as D (6 bases). Trimming took off 7 bases at V and 0 bases at J, with 14 bases between the two ends. Germline V gene sequence: CDR1 SQVTM, CDR2 ANQGSEA. The CDR3 has 14 residues. The chain's CDR3 is CSGSGGASTDTQYF. In DNA form, the CDR3 reads TGCAGCGGCTCAGGAGGGGCCAGCACAGATACGCAGTATTTT.

This clonotype has ten or more counts. This rearrangement joins TRBV5-1 to TRBJ2-3; TRBD1 matches 9 bases. Germline V gene data show CDR1 as SGHRS and CDR2 as YFSETQ. The CDR3 length is 15 residues. V was clipped by 4 bases and J by 1 base; unmatched bases: 4. CDR3 loop: CASSRRTGGTDTQYF. In DNA, the CDR3 is TGCGCCAGCAGCCGGAGGACAGGGGGCACAGATACGCAGTATTTT.

This clonotype was seen ten or more times. The gene calls are TRBV20-1 and TRBJ2-3; TRBD2 aligns across 7 bases. The CDR3 covers 13 residues. After removal of 8 bases from V and 6 bases from J, the junction contained 11 bases not matched to a gene. From germline, CDR1 is DFQATT and CDR2 SNEGSKA (reference sequence). CDR3 in DNA: TGCAGTTCCGGGACTACTGCGAGTGATACGCAGTATTTT. Translated, it gives CSSGTTASDTQYF.

This clonotype has ten or more counts. The chain couples TRBV5-4 to TRBJ1-2; possible D gene TRBD1, 5 bases. CDR3 length: 14 residues. The V gene lost 5 bases and the J gene lost 3 bases, with 14 bases spanning the gap. Germline CDR1 SGHNT, CDR2 YYREEE (reference sequence). The CDR3 bases are TGTGCCAGCAGGGGGTTCGGGGACGACTATGGCTACACCTTC. Translation: CASRGFGDDYGYTF.

There are a few counts of this clonotype. This chain uses TRBV5-1 with TRBJ2-7; 11 nucleotides agree with TRBD2. Germline V CDR1 and CDR2: SGHRS, YFSETQ. The CDR3 runs to 16 residues. Trimming took 4 bases from V and 3 from J; bases not matched to a gene: 9. CDR3 sequence reads: CASSRRGGLAGYEQYF. The CDR3 coding sequence is TGCGCCAGCAGCCGGCGAGGAGGACTAGCGGGCTACGAGCAGTACTTC.

This clonotype has only a few counts. The rearrangement uses TRBV6-1 and TRBJ1-3; D not certain. Trimming left V 4 bases short and J 0 bases short, with 4 bases between. This CDR3 spans 13 amino acids. Germline V CDR1 and CDR2: MNHNS, SASEGT. The CDR3, as DNA: TGTGCCAGCAGTGGCAGCTCTGGAAACACCATATATTTT. It encodes CASSGSSGNTIYF.

This clonotype was seen repeatedly, ten times or more. The genes are TRBV15 and TRBJ1-2; D may be TRBD1 (5 bases). CDR1 is LNHNV and CDR2 is YYDKDF in the germline V gene (reference sequence). The CDR3 consists of 16 residues. Trimming stripped 0 bases from V and 3 bases from J, with 14 bases between. The CDR3 here is CATSRDLVGGDYGYTF. As DNA, the CDR3 is TGTGCCACCAGCAGAGATCTGGTTGGGGGGGACTATGGCTACACCTTC.

This clonotype was counted between two and nine times. The V and J genes are TRBV25-1 and TRBJ2-1, with 7 bases fitting TRBD2. Germline V gene data show CDR1 as MGHDK and CDR2 as SYGVNS. J gave up 9 bases and V 3 bases, and 2 bases lay outside the gene matches. This CDR3 contains 12 residues. The CDR3 sequence is CASSELAVEQFF. The CDR3 nucleotides read TGTGCCAGCAGTGAGCTAGCGGTTGAGCAGTTCTTC.

This clonotype was counted ten times or more. V is TRBV2 and J is TRBJ2-3; D unresolved. V was shortened by 1 base and J by 0 bases, with 8 bases between the two germline ends. The germline V gene encodes CDR1 SNHLY and CDR2 FYNNEI. The CDR3 contains 15 residues. The CDR3 coding sequence is TGTGCCAGCAGTGAAGAGGCACTCAGCACAGATACGCAGTATTTT. Translating gives CASSEEALSTDTQYF.

This clonotype occurred a few times. DNA for the CDR3: TGTGCCACCAGCGAGGGACGCACTGAAGCTTTCTTT. It translates to CATSEGRTEAFF. V gene TRBV15 combines with J gene TRBJ1-1, with a weak D call TRBD1 (5 bases). CDR3 length: 12 residues. V dropped 5 bases and J dropped 4 bases, with 8 bases sitting between them. The germline gives CDR1 LNHNV, CDR2 YYDKDF (reference sequence).

This clonotype has ten or more counts. The chain couples TRBV15 to TRBJ1-5; D unclear. The germline CDR1 and CDR2 sequences are LNHNV and YYDKDF (reference sequence). V dropped 0 bases and J dropped 5 bases, with 14 bases sitting between them. CDR3 length: 16 amino acids. For the CDR3, the DNA is TGTGCCACCAGCAGAGATCGAGTGAGGACCGATCAGCCCCAGCATTTT. This gives the protein CATSRDRVRTDQPQHF. Together with reference TRBV15 and TRBJ1-5, the CDR3 gives the full variable domain: DAMVIQNPRYQVTQFGKPVTLSCSQTLNHNVMYWYQQKSSQAPKLLFHYYDKDFNNEADTPDNFQSRRPNTSFCFLDIRSPGLGDTAMYLCATSRDRVRTDQPQHFGDGTRLSIL.

This clonotype has a handful of counts. This chain connects TRBV7-8 to TRBJ2-7; TRBD2 is a possible D gene (5 bases). The CDR3 loop spans 14 amino acids. V shed 1 base and J shed 0 bases, with 7 bases lying between them. Germline assignment: CDR1 SGHVS and CDR2 FQNEAQ. The CDR3 sequence: CASSLVDSSYEQYV. The CDR3 DNA follows: TGTGCCAGCAGCTTAGTGGACTCCTCCTACGAGCAGTACGTC.